Below, one T cell receptor (beta chain) is given with its context. The data were taken from a study of T-cell reconstitution after alpha-beta-depleted transplantation in children. It was with unique molecular identifiers that the TCRbeta library was prepared. In TCRdb, the PCR reads were re-called with MiXCR into one record per CDR3 protein. The sample has a few hundred thousand distinct CDR3 sequences, roughly 30% seen once. Sequenced material: PBMCs, taken before TCRalphabeta/CD19-depleted stem cell transplant. The receptor comes from a boy under three years old with Wiskott-Aldrich syndrome, due to receive a stem cell transplant.

The CDR3 DNA reads as TGCAGCGGCTCGACAGGAATCCAAGAGACCCAGTACTTC. This gives the protein CSGSTGIQETQYF. The V call is TRBV29-1, the J call TRBJ2-5, with a tentative D call TRBD1 (6 bases). Trimming cost V 7 bases and J 1 base, with 13 bases left between them. The CDR3 consists of 13 residues. Germline CDR1 is SQVTM and CDR2 is ANQGSEA.